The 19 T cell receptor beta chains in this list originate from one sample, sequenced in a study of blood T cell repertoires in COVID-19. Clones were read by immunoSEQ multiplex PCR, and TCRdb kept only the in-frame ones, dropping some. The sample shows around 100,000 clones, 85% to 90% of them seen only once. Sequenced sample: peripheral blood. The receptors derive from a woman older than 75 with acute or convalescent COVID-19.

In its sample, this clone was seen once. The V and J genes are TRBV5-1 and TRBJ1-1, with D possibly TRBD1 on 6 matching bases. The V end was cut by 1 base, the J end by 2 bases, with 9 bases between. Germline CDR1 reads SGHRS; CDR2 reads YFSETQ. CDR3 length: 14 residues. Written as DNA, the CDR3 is TGCGCCAGCAGCTTGCGGACAGATAACACTGAAGCTTTCTTT. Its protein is CASSLRTDNTEAFF.

This CDR3 is CASSLRSTSGGSYEQYF. CDR3 bases: TGTGCCAGCAGCCTCAGATCGACTAGCGGGGGCTCCTACGAGCAGTACTTC. J is TRBJ2-7 and V is TRBV3-1 (or the pseudogene TRBV3-2), with 12 bases aligning to TRBD2. Germline V gene data show CDR1 as LGHDT and CDR2 as YNNKEL (reference sequence). V dropped 4 bases and J dropped 0; count of bases not matched to a gene: 7. The CDR3 has 17 amino acids.

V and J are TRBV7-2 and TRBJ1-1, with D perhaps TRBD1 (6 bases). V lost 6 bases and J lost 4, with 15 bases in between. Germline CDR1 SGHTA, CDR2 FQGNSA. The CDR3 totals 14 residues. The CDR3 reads CASRPTGSGTEAFF. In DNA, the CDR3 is TGTGCCAGCAGACCCACAGGGTCTGGCACTGAAGCTTTCTTT.

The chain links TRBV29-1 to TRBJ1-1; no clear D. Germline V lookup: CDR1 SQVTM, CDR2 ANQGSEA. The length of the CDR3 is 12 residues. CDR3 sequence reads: CSFRLSNTEAFF. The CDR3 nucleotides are TGCAGTTTCAGGCTGTCGAACACTGAAGCTTTCTTT.

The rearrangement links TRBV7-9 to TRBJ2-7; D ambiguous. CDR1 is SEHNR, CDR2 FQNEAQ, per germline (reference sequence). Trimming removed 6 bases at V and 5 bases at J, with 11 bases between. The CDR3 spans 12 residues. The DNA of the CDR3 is TGTGCCAGCAGTCAAACGGTGGACGAGCAGTACTTC. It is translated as CASSQTVDEQYF.

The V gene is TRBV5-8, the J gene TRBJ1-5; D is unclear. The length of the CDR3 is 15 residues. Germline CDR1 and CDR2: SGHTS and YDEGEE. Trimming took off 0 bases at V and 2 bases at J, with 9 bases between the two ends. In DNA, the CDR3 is TGTGCCAGCAGCTTGGGACATAAGGGCAATCAGCCCCAGCATTTT. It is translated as CASSLGHKGNQPQHF.

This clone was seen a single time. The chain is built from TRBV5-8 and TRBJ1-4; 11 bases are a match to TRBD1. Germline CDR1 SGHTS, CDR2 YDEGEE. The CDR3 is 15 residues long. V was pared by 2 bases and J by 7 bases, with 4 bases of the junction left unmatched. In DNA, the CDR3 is TGTGCCAGCAGCTTCGCCGGGACAGGGGGTGAAAAACTGTTTTTT. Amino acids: CASSFAGTGGEKLFF.

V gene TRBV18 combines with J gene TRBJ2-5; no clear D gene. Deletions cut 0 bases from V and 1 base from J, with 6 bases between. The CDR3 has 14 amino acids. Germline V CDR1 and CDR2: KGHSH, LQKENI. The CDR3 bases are TGTGCCAGCTCACCACCGGGCCTCCAAGAGACCCAGTACTTC. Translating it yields CASSPPGLQETQYF.

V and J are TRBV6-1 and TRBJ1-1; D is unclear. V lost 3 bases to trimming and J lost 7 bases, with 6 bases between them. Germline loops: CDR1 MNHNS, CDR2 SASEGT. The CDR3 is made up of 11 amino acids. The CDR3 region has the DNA TGTGCCAGCAGTGATTGGAGTGAAGCTTTCTTT. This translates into CASSDWSEAFF.

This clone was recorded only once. The CDR3 DNA reads as TGTGCCAGCGGGGGGGGACATTCGAACACCGGGGAGCTGTTTTTT. It encodes CASGGGHSNTGELFF. This chain uses TRBV2 with TRBJ2-2; D might be TRBD2 (7 bases). V lost 8 bases and J lost 0, with 13 bases in between. Germline-derived CDR1 and CDR2 are SNHLY and FYNNEI. CDR3 size: 15 residues. Drawing the rest from reference TRBV2 and TRBJ2-2, the complete variable domain is EPEVTQTPSHQVTQMGQEVILRCVPISNHLYFYWYRQILGQKVEFLVSFYNNEISEKSEIFDDQFSVERPDGSNFTLKIRSTKLEDSAMYFCASGGGHSNTGELFFGEGSRLTVL.

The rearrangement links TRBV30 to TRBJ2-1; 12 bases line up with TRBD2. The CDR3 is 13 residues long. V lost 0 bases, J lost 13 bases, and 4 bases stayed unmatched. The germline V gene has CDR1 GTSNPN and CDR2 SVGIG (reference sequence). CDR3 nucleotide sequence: TGTGCCTGGAGTGTTCTAGCGGGGGGGCATCAGTTCTTC. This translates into CAWSVLAGGHQFF.

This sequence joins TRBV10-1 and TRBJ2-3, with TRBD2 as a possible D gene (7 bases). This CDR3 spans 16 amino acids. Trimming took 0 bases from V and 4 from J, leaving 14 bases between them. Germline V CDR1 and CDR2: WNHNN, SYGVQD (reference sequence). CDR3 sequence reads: CASSESWGGPADTQYF. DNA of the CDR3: TGCGCCAGCAGTGAGTCGTGGGGGGGGCCCGCAGATACGCAGTATTTT.

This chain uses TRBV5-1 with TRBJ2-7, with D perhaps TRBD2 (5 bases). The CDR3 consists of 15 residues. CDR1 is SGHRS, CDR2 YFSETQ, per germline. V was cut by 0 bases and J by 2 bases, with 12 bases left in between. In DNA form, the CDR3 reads TGCGCCAGCAGCTTGGCCGGGGAGAAGACCTACGAGCAGTACTTC. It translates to CASSLAGEKTYEQYF.

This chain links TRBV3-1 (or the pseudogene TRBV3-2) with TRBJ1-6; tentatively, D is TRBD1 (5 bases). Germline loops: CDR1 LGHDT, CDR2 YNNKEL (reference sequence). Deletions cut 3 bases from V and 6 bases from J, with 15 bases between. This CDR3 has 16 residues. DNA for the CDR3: TGTGCCAGCAGCCAGGGAGGGGTCCCCCGTAATTCACCCCTCCACTTT. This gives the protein CASSQGGVPRNSPLHF.

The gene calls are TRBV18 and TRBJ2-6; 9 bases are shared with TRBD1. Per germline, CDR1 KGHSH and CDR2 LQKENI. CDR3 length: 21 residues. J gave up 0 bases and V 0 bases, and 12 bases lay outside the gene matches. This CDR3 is CASSPPGQGFKFLSGANVLTF. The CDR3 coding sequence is TGTGCCAGCTCACCACCGGGACAGGGCTTTAAGTTCCTCTCTGGGGCCAACGTCCTGACTTTC. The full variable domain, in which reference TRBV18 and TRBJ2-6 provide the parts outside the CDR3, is NAGVMQNPRHLVRRRGQEARLRCSPMKGHSHVYWYRQLPEEGLKFMVYLQKENIIDESGMPKERFSAEFPKEGPSILRIQQVVRGDSAAYFCASSPPGQGFKFLSGANVLTFGAGSRLTVL.

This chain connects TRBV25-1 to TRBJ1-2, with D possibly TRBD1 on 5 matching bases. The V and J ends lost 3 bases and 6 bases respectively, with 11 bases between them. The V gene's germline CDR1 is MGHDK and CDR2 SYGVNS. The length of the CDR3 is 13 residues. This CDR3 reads CASSEAGRNGYTF. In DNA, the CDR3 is TGTGCCAGCAGTGAGGCAGGGCGTAATGGCTACACCTTC.

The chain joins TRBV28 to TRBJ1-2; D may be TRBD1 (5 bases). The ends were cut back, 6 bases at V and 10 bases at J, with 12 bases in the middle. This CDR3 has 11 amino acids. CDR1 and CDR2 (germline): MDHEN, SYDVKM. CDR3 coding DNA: TGTGCCAGCAGGGGGCTTACCCCCTACACCTTC. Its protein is CASRGLTPYTF.

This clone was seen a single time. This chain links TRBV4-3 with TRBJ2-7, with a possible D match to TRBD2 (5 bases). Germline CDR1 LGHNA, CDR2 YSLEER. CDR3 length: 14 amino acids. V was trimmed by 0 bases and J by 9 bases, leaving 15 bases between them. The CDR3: CASSQEAGSRGQYF. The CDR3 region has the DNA TGCGCCAGCAGCCAAGAAGCTGGTTCACGGGGGCAGTACTTC.

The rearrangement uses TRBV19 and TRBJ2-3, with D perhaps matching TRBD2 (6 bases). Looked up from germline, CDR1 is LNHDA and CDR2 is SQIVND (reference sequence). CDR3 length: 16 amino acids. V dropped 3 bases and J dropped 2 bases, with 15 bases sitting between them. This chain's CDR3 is CASSILLALSTDTQYF. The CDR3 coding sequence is TGTGCCAGTAGTATTTTACTAGCCCTGTCCACAGATACGCAGTATTTT.